This is a list of T cell receptor beta chains from one sample in a study of cytomegalovirus exposure and HLA in healthy donors. TCRdb's table, derived via immunoSEQ multiplex PCR, lists solely in-frame clones and lacks some. The table shows more than 90,000 clones, with about 60% occurring only once. Sequenced sample: PBMCs. The receptors here all came from a woman aged 25 to 39 in good health and CMV-seronegative. Both conserved end residues are part of each CDR3. Each record gives: clone size, V gene, J gene, D gene, CDR3 protein, CDR3 DNA. A D gene is named only where the DNA matches it firmly. Size tells how often a clone was seen (once, few, many) or the class of an expanded clone, and some rows leave it out.

once	TRBV6-6	TRBJ1-1	.	CASSYSGKKNTEAFF	TGTGCCAGCAGTTACTCGGGCAAGAAGAACACTGAAGCTTTCTTT
.	TRBV18	TRBJ1-4	TRBD1	CASSPPDRGNEKLFF	TGTGCCAGCTCACCACCTGACAGGGGTAATGAAAAACTGTTTTTT
once	TRBV7-2	TRBJ2-1	TRBD2	CASSLETSGRGEQFF	TGTGCCAGCAGCTTAGAGACTAGCGGGAGAGGTGAGCAGTTCTTC
.	TRBV6-1	TRBJ2-5	.	CASTSWGGETQYF	TGTGCCAGCACGAGCTGGGGAGGTGAGACCCAGTACTTC
.	TRBV9	TRBJ1-2	.	CASSVNRGLLYGYTF	TGTGCCAGCAGCGTAAATAGGGGCCTACTCTATGGCTACACCTTC
.	TRBV4-1	TRBJ2-7	TRBD1	CASSQDYWQGAYEQYF	TGCGCCAGCAGCCAAGATTATTGGCAGGGGGCTTACGAGCAGTACTTC
few	TRBV5-1	TRBJ1-3	.	CASSPQGSGNTIYF	TGCGCCAGCAGCCCTCAGGGCAGTGGAAACACCATATATTTT
.	TRBV25-1	TRBJ2-2	TRBD2	CASSLAGGGTGELFF	TGTGCCAGCAGTCTAGCGGGAGGAGGAACCGGGGAGCTGTTTTTT
.	TRBV19	TRBJ1-3	.	CASSFQVSGNTIYF	TGTGCCAGTAGTTTCCAGGTCTCTGGAAACACCATATATTTT
.	TRBV6-1	TRBJ1-3	TRBD1	CASSGRDRRNTIYF	TGTGCCAGCAGTGGGAGGGACAGACGAAACACCATATATTTT
.	TRBV28	TRBJ2-1	.	CASSSPTYTHNEQFF	TGTGCCAGCAGTTCGCCAACCTATACCCACAATGAGCAGTTCTTC
.	TRBV6-1	TRBJ2-2	TRBD2	CASRAPGGVGELFF	TGTGCCAGCAGGGCGCCGGGAGGGGTCGGGGAGCTGTTTTTT
.	TRBV6-5	TRBJ2-7	.	CASMRAGTYEQYF	TGTGCCAGCATGCGGGCAGGAACCTACGAGCAGTACTTC
.	TRBV7-9	TRBJ2-3	.	CASSLFGRRSTDTQYF	TGTGCCAGCAGCTTATTTGGCAGGAGGAGCACAGATACGCAGTATTTT
once	TRBV5-6	TRBJ1-2	.	CASSLWPRSYGYTF	TGTGCCAGCAGCTTGTGGCCCAGAAGTTATGGCTACACCTTC
once	TRBV7-3	TRBJ2-1	.	CASSPTRASSYNEQFF	TGTGCCAGCAGCCCGACTAGGGCGAGCTCCTACAATGAGCAGTTCTTC
.	TRBV19	TRBJ1-5	.	CASSRASNQPQHF	TGTGCCAGTAGTAGGGCAAGCAATCAGCCCCAGCATTTT
.	TRBV6-1	TRBJ1-5	TRBD1	CASSDDRGHHQPQHF	TGTGCCAGCAGTGACGACAGGGGGCATCATCAGCCCCAGCATTTT
few	TRBV9	TRBJ2-1	.	CASSVVGDWTYNEQFF	TGTGCCAGCAGCGTAGTAGGAGACTGGACCTACAATGAGCAGTTCTTC
.	TRBV21-1	TRBJ2-5	.	CASSPTSGIWETQYF	TGTGCCAGCAGCCCGACTAGCGGGATCTGGGAGACCCAGTACTTC
.	TRBV2	TRBJ1-3	.	CASRSTGSSGNTIYF	TGTGCCAGCAGATCTACGGGGAGCTCTGGAAACACCATATATTTT
once	TRBV4-3	TRBJ2-2	.	CASSLLQGAGELFF	TGCGCCAGCAGCCTTCTTCAGGGTGCCGGGGAGCTGTTTTTT
few	TRBV13	TRBJ2-3	TRBD2	CASSLRGTSDSARTDTQYF	TGTGCCAGCAGCTTGCGGGGGACTAGCGACTCGGCTCGCACAGATACGCAGTATTTT
.	TRBV6-5	TRBJ1-1	.	CASSYSQGIGSVAFF	TGTGCCAGCAGTTACAGCCAGGGGATCGGCTCCGTAGCTTTCTTT
.	TRBV28	TRBJ2-7	.	CASSPPPGGGGMGYEQYF	TGTGCCAGCAGTCCGCCCCCCGGAGGGGGAGGGATGGGCTACGAGCAGTACTTC
.	TRBV18	TRBJ2-4	TRBD2	CASSLGLAVAKNIQYF	TGTGCCAGCTCCCTGGGACTAGCGGTAGCCAAAAACATTCAGTACTTC
.	TRBV7-2	TRBJ2-7	.	CASSLALDFNYEQYF	TGTGCCAGCAGCCTCGCCCTGGACTTCAACTACGAGCAGTACTTC
.	TRBV19	TRBJ1-2	.	CASSSQGQSYGYTF	TGTGCCAGTAGTAGCCAAGGACAGAGCTATGGCTACACCTTC
.	TRBV6-6	TRBJ2-7	TRBD2	CASTWTSSYEQYF	TGTGCCAGCACATGGACTAGCTCCTACGAGCAGTACTTC
once	TRBV28	TRBJ1-4	TRBD1	CAIRDRGHVTNEKLFF	TGTGCCATCCGAGACAGGGGGCACGTAACTAATGAAAAACTGTTTTTT
.	TRBV15	TRBJ2-1	TRBD1	CATSKARGRGHRNEQFF	TGTGCCACCAGCAAAGCGCGTGGCAGGGGGCATCGGAATGAGCAGTTCTTC
few	TRBV21-1	TRBJ1-5	.	CASSKTGVERGNQPQHF	TGTGCCAGCAGCAAGACAGGGGTCGAAAGGGGCAATCAGCCCCAGCATTTT
.	TRBV9	TRBJ1-1	.	CASSVGGDTEAFF	TGTGCCAGCAGCGTAGGCGGGGACACTGAAGCTTTCTTT
.	TRBV5-1	TRBJ2-7	.	CASSLTIGGTYEQYF	TGCGCCAGCAGCTTGACTATCGGGGGAACCTACGAGCAGTACTTC
once	TRBV15	TRBJ2-2	.	CATSSHSGGPGELFF	TGTGCCACCAGCAGTCATTCCGGGGGTCCCGGGGAGCTGTTTTTT
.	TRBV4-3	TRBJ1-2	.	CASSQDRGIVGYTF	TGCGCCAGCAGCCAAGACAGGGGCATTGTTGGCTACACCTTC
.	TRBV11-3	TRBJ2-3	.	CASSAGVRNTQYF	TGTGCCAGCAGCGCAGGGGTTCGGAATACGCAGTATTTT
.	TRBV7-2	TRBJ2-7	.	CASSLVSRGGSYEQYF	TGTGCCAGCAGCTTAGTGTCCAGGGGCGGGTCCTACGAGCAGTACTTC
.	TRBV11-3	TRBJ2-1	TRBD2	CASSFRTSGSDEQFF	TGTGCCAGCAGCTTTCGTACTAGCGGGAGTGATGAGCAGTTCTTC
.	TRBV18	TRBJ2-7	TRBD1	CASSSNRDRGDEQYF	TGTGCCAGCTCATCCAACCGGGACAGGGGTGACGAGCAGTACTTC